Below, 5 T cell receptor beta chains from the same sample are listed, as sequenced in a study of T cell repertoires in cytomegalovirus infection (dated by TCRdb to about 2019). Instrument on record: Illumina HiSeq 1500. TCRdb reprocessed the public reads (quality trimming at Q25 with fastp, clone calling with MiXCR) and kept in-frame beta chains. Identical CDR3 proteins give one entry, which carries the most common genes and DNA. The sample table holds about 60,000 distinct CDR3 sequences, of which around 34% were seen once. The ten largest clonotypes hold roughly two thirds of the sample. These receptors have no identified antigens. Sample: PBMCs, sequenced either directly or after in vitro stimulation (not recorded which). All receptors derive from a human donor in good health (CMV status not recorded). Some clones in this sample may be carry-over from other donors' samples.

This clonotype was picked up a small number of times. The CDR3 protein is CASSSQGYNNSPLHF. CDR3 sequence (DNA): TGCGCCAGCAGCTCACAGGGGTACAATAATTCACCCCTCCACTTT. The V call is TRBV5-1, the J call TRBJ1-6; 7 positions agree with TRBD1. Germline V lookup: CDR1 SGHRS, CDR2 YFSETQ. J lost 5 bases, V lost 3 bases, and 5 bases had no gene match. The CDR3 runs to 15 residues.

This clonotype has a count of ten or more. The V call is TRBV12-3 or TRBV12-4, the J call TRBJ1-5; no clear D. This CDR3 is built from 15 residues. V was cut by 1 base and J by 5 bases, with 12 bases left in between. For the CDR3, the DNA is TGTGCCAGCAGTTTAGTATATGGACCGGATCAGCCCCAGCATTTT. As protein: CASSLVYGPDQPQHF.

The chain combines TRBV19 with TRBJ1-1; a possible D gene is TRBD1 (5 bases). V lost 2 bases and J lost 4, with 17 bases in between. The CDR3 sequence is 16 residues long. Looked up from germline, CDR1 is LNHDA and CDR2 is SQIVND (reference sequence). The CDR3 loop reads CASSIRTGSGTTEAFF. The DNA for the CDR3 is TGTGCCAGTAGTATAAGGACGGGGTCGGGGACCACTGAAGCTTTCTTT.

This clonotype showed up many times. CDR3 in amino acids: CAISDQTSGSYYEQYF. The CDR3 DNA follows: TGTGCCATCAGTGACCAAACTAGCGGAAGCTACTACGAGCAGTACTTC. This chain links TRBV10-3 with TRBJ2-7; the match to TRBD2 covers 8 bases. The V gene's germline CDR1 is ENHRY and CDR2 SYGVKD. This CDR3 spans 16 amino acids. Trimming removed 3 bases from V and 3 bases from J; junction bases left unmatched: 10.

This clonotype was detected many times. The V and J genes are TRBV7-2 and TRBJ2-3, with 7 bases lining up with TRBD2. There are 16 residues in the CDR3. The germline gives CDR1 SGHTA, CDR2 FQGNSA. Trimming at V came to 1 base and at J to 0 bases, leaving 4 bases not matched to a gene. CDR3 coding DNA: TGTGCCAGCAGCTTAGTACCCGGGGGGAGCACAGATACGCAGTATTTT. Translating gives CASSLVPGGSTDTQYF.